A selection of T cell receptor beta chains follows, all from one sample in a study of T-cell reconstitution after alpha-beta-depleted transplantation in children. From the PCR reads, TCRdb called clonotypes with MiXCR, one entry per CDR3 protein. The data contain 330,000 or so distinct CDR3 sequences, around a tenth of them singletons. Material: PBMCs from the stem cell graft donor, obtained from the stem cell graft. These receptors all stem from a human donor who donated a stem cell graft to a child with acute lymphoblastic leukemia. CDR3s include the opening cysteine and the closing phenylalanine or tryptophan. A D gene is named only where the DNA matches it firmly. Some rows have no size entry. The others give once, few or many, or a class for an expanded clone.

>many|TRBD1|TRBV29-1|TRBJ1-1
CSVADRVDTEAFF
TGCAGCGTTGCAGACAGGGTGGACACTGAAGCTTTCTTT
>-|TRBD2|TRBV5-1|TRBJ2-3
CASSLDPPLAGPSSTDTQYF
TGCGCCAGCAGCTTGGACCCCCCACTAGCGGGACCTTCTAGCACAGATACGCAGTATTTT
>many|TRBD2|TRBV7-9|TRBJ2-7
CASSVGTSGSYEQYF
TGTGCCAGCAGCGTCGGGACTAGCGGGAGCTACGAGCAGTACTTC
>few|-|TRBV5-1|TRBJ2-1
CASSLEGGARRGEQFF
TGCGCCAGCAGCTTGGAGGGGGGGGCCCGCCGGGGTGAGCAGTTCTTC
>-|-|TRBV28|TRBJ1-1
CASSPLRNTEAFF
TGTGCCAGCAGTCCCCTGCGGAACACTGAAGCTTTCTTT
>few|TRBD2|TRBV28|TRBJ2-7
CASSLSIAGIYEQYF
TGTGCCAGCAGTTTATCGATAGCGGGGATCTACGAGCAGTACTTC
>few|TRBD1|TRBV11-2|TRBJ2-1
CASSLETGENEQFF
TGTGCCAGCAGCTTAGAGACAGGGGAGAATGAGCAGTTCTTC
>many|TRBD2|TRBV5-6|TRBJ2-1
CASSYSGRTYNEQFF
TGTGCCAGCAGCTATAGCGGGAGGACCTACAATGAGCAGTTCTTC
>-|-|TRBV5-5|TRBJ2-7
CASSLSPPGTIHEQYF
TGTGCCAGCAGCTTGTCCCCTCCCGGGACAATTCACGAGCAGTACTTC
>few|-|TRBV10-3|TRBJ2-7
CANGDTPYEQYF
TGTGCCAACGGGGACACTCCCTACGAGCAGTACTTC
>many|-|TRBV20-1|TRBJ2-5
CSASPTGVGETQYF
TGCAGTGCTAGCCCGACGGGGGTGGGTGAGACCCAGTACTTC
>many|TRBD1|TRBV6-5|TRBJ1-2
CASSYTPGTGEYGYTF
TGTGCCAGCAGTTATACCCCTGGGACAGGGGAATATGGCTACACCTTC
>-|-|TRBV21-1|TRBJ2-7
CASSIYAEREGPYKESYEQYF
TGTGCCAGCAGCATTTACGCGGAGCGGGAGGGCCCCTACAAGGAGTCCTACGAGCAGTACTTC
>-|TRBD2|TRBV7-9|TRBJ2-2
CASSSLLAGGPVGELFF
TGTGCCAGCAGCTCTCTTCTAGCGGGAGGGCCTGTCGGGGAGCTGTTTTTT
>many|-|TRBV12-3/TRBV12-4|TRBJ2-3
CASTDQVPDTQYF
TGTGCCAGCACCGATCAGGTCCCAGATACGCAGTATTTT
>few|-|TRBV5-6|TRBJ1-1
CASSLEGQSGTEAFF
TGTGCCAGCAGCTTGGAAGGGCAGTCAGGCACTGAAGCTTTCTTT
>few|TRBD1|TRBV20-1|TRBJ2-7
CSARVQGQRTIYEQYF
TGCAGTGCTAGAGTTCAGGGACAGCGCACGATCTACGAGCAGTACTTC
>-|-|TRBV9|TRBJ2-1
CASSPRLGGYNEQFF
TGTGCCAGCAGCCCGAGACTGGGGGGCTACAATGAGCAGTTCTTC
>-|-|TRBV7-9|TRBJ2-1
CASSPRPNEQFF
TGTGCCAGCAGCCCCCGGCCAAATGAGCAGTTCTTC
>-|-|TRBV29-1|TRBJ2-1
CSVGGGGPYNEQFF
TGCAGCGTTGGTGGAGGGGGCCCTTACAATGAGCAGTTCTTC
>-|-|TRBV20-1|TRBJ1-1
CSAHPGGGYTEAFF
TGCAGTGCCCACCCCGGAGGGGGTTACACTGAAGCTTTCTTT
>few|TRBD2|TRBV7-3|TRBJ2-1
CASTSPRSGRTYNEQFF
TGTGCCAGCACCTCACCCCGTAGCGGGAGGACCTACAATGAGCAGTTCTTC
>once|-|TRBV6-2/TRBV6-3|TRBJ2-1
CASSFSPGSGPNEQFF
TGTGCCAGCAGTTTCTCCCCCGGGAGCGGGCCCAATGAGCAGTTCTTC
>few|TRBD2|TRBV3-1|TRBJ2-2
CASSQEPPSGRTGELFF
TGTGCCAGCAGCCAAGAGCCTCCTAGCGGGCGCACCGGGGAGCTGTTTTTT
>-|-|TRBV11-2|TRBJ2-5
CASSFRGLGDQETQYF
TGTGCCAGCAGCTTCAGGGGACTGGGGGACCAAGAGACCCAGTACTTC
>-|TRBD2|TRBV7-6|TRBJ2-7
CASSLRASGSGLGVFEQYF
TGTGCCAGCAGCTTAAGGGCTAGCGGGAGTGGTTTAGGAGTCTTCGAGCAGTACTTC
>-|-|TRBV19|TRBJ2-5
CASKGPPGETQYF
TGTGCCAGTAAGGGTCCCCCTGGAGAGACCCAGTACTTC
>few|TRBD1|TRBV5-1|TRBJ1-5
CASSSTGGADQPQHF
TGCGCCAGCAGCTCGACAGGGGGCGCGGATCAGCCCCAGCATTTT
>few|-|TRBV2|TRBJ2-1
CASSASLAVLSYNEQFF
TGTGCCAGCAGTGCCTCACTAGCCGTACTCTCCTACAATGAGCAGTTCTTC
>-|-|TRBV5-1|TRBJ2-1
CASSSGQLLSYNEQFF
TGCGCCAGCAGCTCGGGACAACTCCTCTCCTACAATGAGCAGTTCTTC
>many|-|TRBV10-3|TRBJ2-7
CAISGQGGPYEQYF
TGTGCCATCAGTGGGCAGGGGGGACCCTACGAGCAGTACTTC
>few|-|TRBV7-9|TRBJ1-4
CASSLAGSGEKLFF
TGTGCCAGCAGCTTAGCAGGGTCGGGTGAAAAACTGTTTTTT
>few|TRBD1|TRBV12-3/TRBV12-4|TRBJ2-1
CASRTTGASDEQFF
TGTGCCAGCAGGACGACAGGGGCGTCGGATGAGCAGTTCTTC
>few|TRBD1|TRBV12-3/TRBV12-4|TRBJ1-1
CASSWGQGEGSEAFF
TGTGCCAGCAGTTGGGGACAGGGCGAAGGGTCTGAAGCTTTCTTT
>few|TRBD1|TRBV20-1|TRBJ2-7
CSAYDRGRPYEQYF
TGCAGTGCTTATGACAGGGGGCGCCCCTACGAGCAGTACTTC
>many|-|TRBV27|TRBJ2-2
CASSLSRLLNTGELFF
TGTGCCAGCAGTTTATCGAGACTCTTGAACACCGGGGAGCTGTTTTTT
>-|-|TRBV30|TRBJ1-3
CAWRSRAGGNTTYF
TGTGCCTGGAGGAGTAGGGCTGGCGGAAACACCACATATTTT
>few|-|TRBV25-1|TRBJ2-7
CASSEWIGYEQYF
TGTGCCAGCAGTGAATGGATCGGGTACGAGCAGTACTTC
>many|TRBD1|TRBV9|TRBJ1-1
CASSVTGVTEAFF
TGTGCCAGCAGCGTAACAGGGGTTACTGAAGCTTTCTTT
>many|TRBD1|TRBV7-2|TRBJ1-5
CASSLRDRGANQPQHF
TGTGCCAGCAGCCTAAGGGACAGGGGCGCCAATCAGCCCCAGCATTTT
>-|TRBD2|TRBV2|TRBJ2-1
CASRGLAHEQFF
TGTGCCAGCAGGGGACTAGCCCACGAGCAGTTCTTC